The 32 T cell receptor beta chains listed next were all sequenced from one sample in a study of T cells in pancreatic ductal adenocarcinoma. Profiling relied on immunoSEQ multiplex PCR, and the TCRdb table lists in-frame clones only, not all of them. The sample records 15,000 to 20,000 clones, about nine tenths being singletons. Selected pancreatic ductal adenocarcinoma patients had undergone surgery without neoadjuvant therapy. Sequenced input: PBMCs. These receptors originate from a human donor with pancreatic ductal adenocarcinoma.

The CDR3 sequence is CASSSGGAASGNTIYF. The CDR3 nucleotides read TGTGCCAGCAGCAGCGGGGGGGCGGCCTCTGGAAACACCATATATTTT. V and J are TRBV7-2 and TRBJ1-3, with D possibly being TRBD1 (6 bases). The ends were cut back, 5 bases at V and 0 bases at J, with 14 bases in the middle. The germline V gene has CDR1 SGHTA and CDR2 FQGNSA. This CDR3 has 16 residues.

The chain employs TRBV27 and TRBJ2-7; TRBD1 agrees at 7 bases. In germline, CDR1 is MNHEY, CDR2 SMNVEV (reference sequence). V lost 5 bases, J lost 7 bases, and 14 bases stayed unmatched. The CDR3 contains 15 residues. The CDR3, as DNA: TGTGCCAGCAGTCTAACAGGGGTGGGTGACAGGGAGCAGTACTTC. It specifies CASSLTGVGDREQYF.

The CDR3 protein is CASSFSGTGRNSPLHF. The CDR3 DNA reads as TGTGCCAGCAGTTTCTCGGGGACAGGGAGGAATTCACCCCTCCACTTT. The chain has TRBV27 and TRBJ1-6, with 9 bases lining up with TRBD1. Germline V gene lookup returns CDR1 MNHEY and CDR2 SMNVEV (reference sequence). CDR3 size: 16 residues. V lost 3 bases and J lost 7; bases outside the gene matches: 7.

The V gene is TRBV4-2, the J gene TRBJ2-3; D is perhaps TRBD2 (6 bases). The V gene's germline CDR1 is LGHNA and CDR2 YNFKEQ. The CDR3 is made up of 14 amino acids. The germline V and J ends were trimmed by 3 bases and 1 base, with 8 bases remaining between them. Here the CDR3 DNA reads TGTGCCAGCAGCCATTGGGGGGGCACAGATACGCAGTATTTT. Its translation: CASSHWGGTDTQYF.

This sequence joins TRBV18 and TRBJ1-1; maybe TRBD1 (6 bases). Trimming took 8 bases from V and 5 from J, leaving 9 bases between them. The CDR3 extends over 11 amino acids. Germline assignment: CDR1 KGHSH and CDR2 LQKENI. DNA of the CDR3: TGTGCCAGCAAACAGGGTACTGAAGCTTTCTTT. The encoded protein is CASKQGTEAFF.

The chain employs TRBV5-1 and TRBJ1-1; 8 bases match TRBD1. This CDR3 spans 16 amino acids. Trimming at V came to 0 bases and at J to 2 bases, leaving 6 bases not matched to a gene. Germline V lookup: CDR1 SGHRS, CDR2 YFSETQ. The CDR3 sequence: CASSLVGTGLNTEAFF. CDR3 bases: TGCGCCAGCAGCTTGGTAGGGACAGGCCTTAACACTGAAGCTTTCTTT.

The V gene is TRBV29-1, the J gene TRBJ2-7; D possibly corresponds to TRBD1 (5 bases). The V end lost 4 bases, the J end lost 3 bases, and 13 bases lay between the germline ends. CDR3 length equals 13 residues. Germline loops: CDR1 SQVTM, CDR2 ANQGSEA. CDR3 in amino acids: CSVASRVSYEQYF. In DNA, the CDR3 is TGCAGCGTTGCATCCAGGGTCAGCTACGAGCAGTACTTC.

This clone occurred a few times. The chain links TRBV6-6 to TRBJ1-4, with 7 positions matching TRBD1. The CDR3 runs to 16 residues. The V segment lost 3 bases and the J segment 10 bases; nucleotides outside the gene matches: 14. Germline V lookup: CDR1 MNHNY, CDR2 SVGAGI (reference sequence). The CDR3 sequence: CASSYSLTGGGGKLFF. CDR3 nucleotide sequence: TGTGCCAGCAGTTATTCACTCACTGGAGGGGGCGGAAAACTGTTTTTT.

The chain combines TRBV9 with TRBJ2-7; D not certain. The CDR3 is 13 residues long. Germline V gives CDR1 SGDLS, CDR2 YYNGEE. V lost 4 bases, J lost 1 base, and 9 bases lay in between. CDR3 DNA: TGTGCCAGCAGCCCACACATTTCCTACGAGCAGTACTTC. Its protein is CASSPHISYEQYF. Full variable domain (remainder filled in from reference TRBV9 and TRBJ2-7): DSGVTQTPKHLITATGQRVTLRCSPRSGDLSVYWYQQSLDQGLQFLIQYYNGEERAKGNILERFSAQQFPDLHSELNLSSLELGDSALYFCASSPHISYEQYFGPGTRLTVT.

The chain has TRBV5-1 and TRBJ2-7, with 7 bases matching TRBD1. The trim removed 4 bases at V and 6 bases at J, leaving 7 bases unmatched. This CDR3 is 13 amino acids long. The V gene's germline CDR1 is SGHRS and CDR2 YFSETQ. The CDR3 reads CASSTGQVGEQYF. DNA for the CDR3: TGCGCCAGCAGCACCGGACAGGTCGGCGAGCAGTACTTC.

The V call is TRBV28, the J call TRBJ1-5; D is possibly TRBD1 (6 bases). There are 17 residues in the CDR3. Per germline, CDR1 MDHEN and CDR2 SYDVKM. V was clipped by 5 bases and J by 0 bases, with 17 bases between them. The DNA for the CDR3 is TGTGCCAGCAGTCCGTTACTTACAGGGTATAGCAATCAGCCCCAGCATTTT. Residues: CASSPLLTGYSNQPQHF.

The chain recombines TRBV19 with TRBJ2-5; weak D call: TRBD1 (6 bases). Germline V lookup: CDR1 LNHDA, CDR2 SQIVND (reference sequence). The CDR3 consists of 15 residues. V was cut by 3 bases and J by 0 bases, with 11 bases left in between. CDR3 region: CASSISQGNQETQYF. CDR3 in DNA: TGTGCCAGTAGTATTTCACAGGGCAACCAAGAGACCCAGTACTTC. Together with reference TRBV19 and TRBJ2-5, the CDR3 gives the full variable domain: DGGITQSPKYLFRKEGQNVTLSCEQNLNHDAMYWYRQDPGQGLRLIYYSQIVNDFQKGDIAEGYSVSREKKESFPLTVTSAQKNPTAFYLCASSISQGNQETQYFGPGTRLLVL.

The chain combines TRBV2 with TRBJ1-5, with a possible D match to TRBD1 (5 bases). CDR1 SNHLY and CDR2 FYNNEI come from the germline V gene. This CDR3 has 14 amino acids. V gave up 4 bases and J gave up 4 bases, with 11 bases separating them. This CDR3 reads CASSGSRQNQPQHF. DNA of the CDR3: TGTGCCAGCAGTGGATCTAGACAGAATCAGCCCCAGCATTTT.

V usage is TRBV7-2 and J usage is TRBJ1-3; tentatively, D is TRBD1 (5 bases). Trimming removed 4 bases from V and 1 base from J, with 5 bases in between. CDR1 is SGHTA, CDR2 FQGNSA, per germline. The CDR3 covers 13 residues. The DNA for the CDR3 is TGTGCCAGCAGCTCAGGGTCTGGAAACACCATATATTTT. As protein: CASSSGSGNTIYF.

The CDR3 here is CASSASGVSTDTQYF. The CDR3 coding sequence is TGTGCCAGCAGTGCATCAGGGGTCAGCACAGATACGCAGTATTTT. This rearrangement joins TRBV2 to TRBJ2-3, with TRBD1 as a possible D gene (6 bases). V gave up 4 bases and J gave up 0 bases, with 11 bases separating them. CDR3 length: 15 amino acids. CDR1 is SNHLY, CDR2 FYNNEI, per germline.

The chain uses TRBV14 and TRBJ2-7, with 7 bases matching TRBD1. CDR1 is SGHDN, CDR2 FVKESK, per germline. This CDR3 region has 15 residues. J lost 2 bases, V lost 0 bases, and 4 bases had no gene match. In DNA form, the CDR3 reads TGTGCCAGCAGCCAAGATCTAACAGGGGCCTACGAGCAGTACTTC. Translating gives CASSQDLTGAYEQYF.

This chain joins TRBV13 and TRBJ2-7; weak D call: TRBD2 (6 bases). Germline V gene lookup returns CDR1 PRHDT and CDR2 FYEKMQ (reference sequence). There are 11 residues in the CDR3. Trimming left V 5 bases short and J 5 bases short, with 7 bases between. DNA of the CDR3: TGTGCCAGCAGCGGCGGGGACGAGCAGTACTTC. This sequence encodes CASSGGDEQYF. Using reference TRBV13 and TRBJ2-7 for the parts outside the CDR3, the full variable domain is AAGVIQSPRHLIKEKRETATLKCYPIPRHDTVYWYQQGPGQDPQFLISFYEKMQSDKGSIPDRFSAQQFSDYHSELNMSSLELGDSALYFCASSGGDEQYFGPGTRLTVT.

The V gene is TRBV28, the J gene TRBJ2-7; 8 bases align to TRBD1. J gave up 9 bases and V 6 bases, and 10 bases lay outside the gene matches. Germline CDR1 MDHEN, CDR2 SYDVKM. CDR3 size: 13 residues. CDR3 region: CASSDPGGAGQYF. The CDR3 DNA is TGTGCCAGCAGCGACCCAGGGGGCGCCGGGCAGTACTTC.

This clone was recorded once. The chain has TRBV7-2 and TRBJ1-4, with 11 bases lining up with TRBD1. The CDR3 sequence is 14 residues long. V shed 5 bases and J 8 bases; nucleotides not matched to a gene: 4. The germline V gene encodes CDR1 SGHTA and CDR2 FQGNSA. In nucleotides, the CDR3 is TGTGCCAGCAGCCCCGGGACAGGGGGGGAAAAACTGTTTTTT. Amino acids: CASSPGTGGEKLFF. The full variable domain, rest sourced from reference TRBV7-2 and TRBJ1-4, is GAGVSQSPSNKVTEKGKDVELRCDPISGHTALYWYRQSLGQGLEFLIYFQGNSAPDKSGLPSDRFSAERTGGSVSTLTIQRTQQEDSAVYLCASSPGTGGEKLFFGSGTQLSVL.

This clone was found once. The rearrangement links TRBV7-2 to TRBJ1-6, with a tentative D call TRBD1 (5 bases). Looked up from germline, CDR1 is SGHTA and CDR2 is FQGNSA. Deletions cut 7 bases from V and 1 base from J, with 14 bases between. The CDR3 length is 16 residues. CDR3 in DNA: TGTGCCAGCATCCCGACAGCAAGGTCCTATAATTCACCCCTCCACTTT. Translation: CASIPTARSYNSPLHF.

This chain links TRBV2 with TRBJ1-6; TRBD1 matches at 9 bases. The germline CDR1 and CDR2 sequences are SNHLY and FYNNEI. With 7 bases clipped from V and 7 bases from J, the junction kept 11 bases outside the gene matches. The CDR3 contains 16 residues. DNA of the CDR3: TGTGCCAGCATCGAGACTGGGACAGGGTTCAATTCACCCCTCCACTTT. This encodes CASIETGTGFNSPLHF.

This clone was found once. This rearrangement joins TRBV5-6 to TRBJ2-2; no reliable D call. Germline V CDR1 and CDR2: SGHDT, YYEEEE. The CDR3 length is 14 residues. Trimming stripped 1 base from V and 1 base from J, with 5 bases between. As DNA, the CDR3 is TGTGCCAGCAGCTTGAGAGTGAACACCGGGGAGCTGTTTTTT. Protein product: CASSLRVNTGELFF.

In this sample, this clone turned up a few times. The DNA for the CDR3 is TGTGCCAGCAGCCCCCAAGTGAGCAAAAACATTCAGTACTTC. Translated: CASSPQVSKNIQYF. The chain has TRBV28 and TRBJ2-4; D is uncertain. This CDR3 region has 14 residues. Per germline, CDR1 MDHEN and CDR2 SYDVKM. Trimming shortened V by 6 bases and J by 3 bases, and 12 bases separated the two germline ends.

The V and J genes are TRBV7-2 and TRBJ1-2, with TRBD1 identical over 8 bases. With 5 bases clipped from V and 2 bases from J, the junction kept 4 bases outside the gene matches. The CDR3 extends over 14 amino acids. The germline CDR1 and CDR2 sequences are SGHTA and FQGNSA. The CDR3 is CASSLDRGNYGYTF. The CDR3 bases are TGTGCCAGCAGCCTCGACAGGGGAAACTATGGCTACACCTTC.

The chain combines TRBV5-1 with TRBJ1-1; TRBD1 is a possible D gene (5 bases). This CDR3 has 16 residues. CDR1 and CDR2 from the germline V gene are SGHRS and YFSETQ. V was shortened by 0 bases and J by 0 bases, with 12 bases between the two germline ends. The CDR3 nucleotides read TGCGCCAGCAGCTTGGAGACAGCGCCCATGAACACTGAAGCTTTCTTT. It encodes CASSLETAPMNTEAFF.

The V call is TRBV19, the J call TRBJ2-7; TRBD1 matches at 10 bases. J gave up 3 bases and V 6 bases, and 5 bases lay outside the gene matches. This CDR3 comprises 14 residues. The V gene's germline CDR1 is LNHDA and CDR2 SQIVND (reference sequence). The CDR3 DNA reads TGTGCCAGTAGGGAAGGACAGGGGGGCTACGAGCAGTACTTC. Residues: CASREGQGGYEQYF.

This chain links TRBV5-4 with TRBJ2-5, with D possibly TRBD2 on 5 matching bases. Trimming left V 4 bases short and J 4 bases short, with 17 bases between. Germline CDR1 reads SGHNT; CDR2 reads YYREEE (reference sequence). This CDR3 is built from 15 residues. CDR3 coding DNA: TGTGCCAGCAGCCGCCTCTCGGGGTCAGGAGAGACCCAGTACTTC. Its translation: CASSRLSGSGETQYF.

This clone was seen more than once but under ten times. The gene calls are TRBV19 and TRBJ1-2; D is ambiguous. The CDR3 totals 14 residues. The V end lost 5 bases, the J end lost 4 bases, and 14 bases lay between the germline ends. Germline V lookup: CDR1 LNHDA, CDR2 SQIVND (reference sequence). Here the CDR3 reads CASSLDTGSYGYTF. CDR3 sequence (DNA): TGTGCCAGTAGTCTCGACACCGGGAGCTATGGCTACACCTTC. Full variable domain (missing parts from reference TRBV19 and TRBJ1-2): DGGITQSPKYLFRKEGQNVTLSCEQNLNHDAMYWYRQDPGQGLRLIYYSQIVNDFQKGDIAEGYSVSREKKESFPLTVTSAQKNPTAFYLCASSLDTGSYGYTFGSGTRLTVV.

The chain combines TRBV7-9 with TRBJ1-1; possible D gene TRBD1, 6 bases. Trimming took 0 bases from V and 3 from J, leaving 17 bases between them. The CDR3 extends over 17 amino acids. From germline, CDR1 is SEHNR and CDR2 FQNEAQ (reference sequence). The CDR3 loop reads CASSLARGGAGDTEAFF. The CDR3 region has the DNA TGTGCCAGCAGCTTAGCGCGGGGGGGCGCGGGGGACACTGAAGCTTTCTTT.

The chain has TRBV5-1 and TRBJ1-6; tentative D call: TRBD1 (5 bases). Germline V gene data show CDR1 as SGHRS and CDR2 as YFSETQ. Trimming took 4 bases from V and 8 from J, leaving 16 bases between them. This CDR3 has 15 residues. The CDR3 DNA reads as TGCGCCAGCAGCGGCGACAGCTCCTTATATTCACCCCTCCACTTT. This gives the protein CASSGDSSLYSPLHF.

The CDR3 loop is CASSQDPTSTITNEQFF. The DNA for the CDR3 is TGTGCCAGCAGCCAAGATCCAACTAGCACGATTACGAATGAGCAGTTCTTC. The rearrangement joins TRBV4-2 to TRBJ2-1, with a tentative D call TRBD2 (6 bases). Trimming removed 0 bases from V and 7 bases from J, with 19 bases in between. The CDR3 consists of 17 residues. Germline-derived CDR1 and CDR2 are LGHNA and YNFKEQ.

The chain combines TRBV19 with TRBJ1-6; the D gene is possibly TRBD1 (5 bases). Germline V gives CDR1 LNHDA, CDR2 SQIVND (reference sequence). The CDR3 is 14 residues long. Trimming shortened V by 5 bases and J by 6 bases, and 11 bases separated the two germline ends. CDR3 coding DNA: TGTGCCAGTAGTGGTCGACAGCCTAATTCACCCCTCCACTTT. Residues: CASSGRQPNSPLHF.